This TCR beta chain derives from a study of T cells in Graves' hyperthyroidism and ophthalmopathy. Graves' hyperthyroidism showing no ophthalmopathy progression within 18 months was considered stable. TCR beta CDR3 sequences were amplified from RNA transcripts. The HTBI set primed first-round TCR CDR3 RT-PCR. A single record per CDR3 protein comes from TCRdb applying MiXCR to the multiplex PCR reads. The sample has about 560,000 distinct CDR3 sequences, around 46% seen once. The CDR3 extends over 14 amino acids. From germline, CDR1 is MNHEY and CDR2 SVGAGI. This clonotype was seen a few times. The antigen is undetermined. Germline is not matched at one junction end, which may reflect a read error. Study observations and caveats: Blood shared most expanded thyroid clonotypes above 0.001.

Input material: peripheral blood or thyroid tissue (not recorded which). The receptor's source is a woman between 18 and 29 years old with Graves' hyperthyroidism. The genes are TRBV6-5 and TRBJ2-7, with TRBD1 identical over 8 bases. CDR3 region: CASSYGQGGYEQYF. Here the CDR3 DNA reads TGCGCCAGCAGCTACGGACAGGGAGGCTACGAGCAGTACTTC.